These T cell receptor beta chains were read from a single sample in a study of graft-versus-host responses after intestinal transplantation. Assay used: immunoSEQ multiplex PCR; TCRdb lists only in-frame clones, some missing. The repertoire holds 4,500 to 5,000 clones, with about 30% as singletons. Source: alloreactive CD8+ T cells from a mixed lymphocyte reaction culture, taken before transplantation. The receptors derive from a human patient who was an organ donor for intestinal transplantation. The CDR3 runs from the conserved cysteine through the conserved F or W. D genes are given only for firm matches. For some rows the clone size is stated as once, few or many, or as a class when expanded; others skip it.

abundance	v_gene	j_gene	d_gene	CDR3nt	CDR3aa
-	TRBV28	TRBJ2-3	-	TGTGCCAGCAGTTTGGAAATCGGACAGTTCACAGATACGCAGTATTTT	CASSLEIGQFTDTQYF
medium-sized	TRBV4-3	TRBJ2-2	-	TGCGCCAGCAGCCGAAGTACTCGCCTTGGGAACACCGGGGAGCTGTTTTTT	CASSRSTRLGNTGELFF
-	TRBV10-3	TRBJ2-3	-	TGTGCCATCACCCCTAGGCGGGACACAGATACGCAGTATTTT	CAITPRRDTDTQYF
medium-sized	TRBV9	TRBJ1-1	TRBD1	TGTGCCAGCAGCGTAGGGACAGGGGAAGCTTTCTTT	CASSVGTGEAFF
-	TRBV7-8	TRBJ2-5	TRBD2	TGTGCCAGCAGCTTAGGTAGGGGAGGACTAGCGGGGCTGCCACAAGAGACCCAGTACTTC	CASSLGRGGLAGLPQETQYF
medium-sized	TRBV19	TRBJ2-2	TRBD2	TGTGCCAGTAGTATAGATGGGCGGGGGAAGAACACCGGGGAGCTGTTTTTT	CASSIDGRGKNTGELFF
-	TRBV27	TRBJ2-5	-	TGTGCCAGCAGGCCAGAAAACCAAGAGACCCAGTACTTC	CASRPENQETQYF
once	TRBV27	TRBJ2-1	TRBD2	TGTGCCAGCATGACCGGGGGGGCCTATGAGCAGTTCTTC	CASMTGGAYEQFF
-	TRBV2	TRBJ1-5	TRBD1	TGTGCCAGCAGCCCCCACAGGGGCGGCCAGCCCCAGCATTTT	CASSPHRGGQPQHF
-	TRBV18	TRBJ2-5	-	TGTGCCAGCTCACAACTCTTCAGGGGCGCGGGTTTTAGTGCCCAGTACTTC	CASSQLFRGAGFSAQYF
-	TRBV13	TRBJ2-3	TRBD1	TGTGCCAGCAGCCTCGGACAGGAGTTCACAGATACGCAGTATTTT	CASSLGQEFTDTQYF
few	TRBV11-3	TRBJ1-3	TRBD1	TGTGCCAGCAGCTTTCCCGACAGGGGTGAAGACACCATATATTTT	CASSFPDRGEDTIYF
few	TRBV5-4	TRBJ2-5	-	TGTGCCAGCAGCCGAAAATCCAGTGACCAAGAGACCCAGTACTTC	CASSRKSSDQETQYF
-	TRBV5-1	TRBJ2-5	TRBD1	TGCGCCAGCAGCTGGGTGACAGGGGGAGAGACCCAGTACTTC	CASSWVTGGETQYF
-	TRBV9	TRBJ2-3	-	TGTGCCAGCAGCCTTACGGGGGTCCGCGGCACAGATACGCAGTATTTT	CASSLTGVRGTDTQYF
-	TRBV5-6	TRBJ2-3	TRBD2	TGTGCCAGCAGCTTAGCGGGGGACTCCACAGATACGCAGTATTTT	CASSLAGDSTDTQYF
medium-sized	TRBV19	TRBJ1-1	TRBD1	TGTGCCAGTAGCCACGACAGGGGGGGTGGAATGGATGGTACTGAAGCTTTCTTT	CASSHDRGGGMDGTEAFF
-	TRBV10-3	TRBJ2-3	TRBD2	TGTGCCATCAGTGAGTCGACGGGCAAGCGGGGGGGCCGGGGCACAGATACGCAGTATTTT	CAISESTGKRGGRGTDTQYF
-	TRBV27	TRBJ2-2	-	TGTGCCAGCAGTTTACTAGGGGCCGGGGAGCTGTTTTTT	CASSLLGAGELFF
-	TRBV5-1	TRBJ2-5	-	TGCGCCAGCAGCCTAACGGGGGGCGAGGCGACCCAGTACTTC	CASSLTGGEATQYF
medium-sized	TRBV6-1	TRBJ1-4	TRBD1	TGTGCCAGCAGTGAAGTGGGGACAGGGGCCGGGAAACTGTTTTTT	CASSEVGTGAGKLFF
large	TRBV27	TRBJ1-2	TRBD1	TGTGCCAGCAGTTTATCGACAGGGTTAGGCTATGGCTACACCTTC	CASSLSTGLGYGYTF
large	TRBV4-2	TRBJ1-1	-	TGTGCCAGCAGACCGACCCCGACAGAAAACACTGAAGCTTTCTTT	CASRPTPTENTEAFF
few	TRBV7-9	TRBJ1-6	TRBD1	TGTGCCAGCAGCCGCCTCCGGACAGGGGAGAATTCACCCCTCCACTTT	CASSRLRTGENSPLHF
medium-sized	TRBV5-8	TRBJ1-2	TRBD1	TGTGCCAGCAGCTTTGGGACAGGGTATAATGGCTACACCTTC	CASSFGTGYNGYTF
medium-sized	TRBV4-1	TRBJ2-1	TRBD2	TGCGCCAGCAGCCTTTCGGGACTAGCGGGGGACGAGCAGTTCTTC	CASSLSGLAGDEQFF
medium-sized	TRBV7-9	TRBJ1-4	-	TGTGCCAGCAGCTTGGGACACTCTAATGAAAAACTGTTTTTT	CASSLGHSNEKLFF
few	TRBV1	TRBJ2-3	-	TGCACCAGCAGCCAAGAAACTAGCGGCGGCACAGATACGCAGTATTTT	CTSSQETSGGTDTQYF
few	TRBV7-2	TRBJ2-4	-	TGTGCCAGCAGCTTAGTCACGGCGGGAAACATTCAGTACTTC	CASSLVTAGNIQYF
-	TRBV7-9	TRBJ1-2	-	TGTGCCAGCAGCTTGGGGAAAGTGGTCCAGGGAATGAATGGCTACACCTTC	CASSLGKVVQGMNGYTF
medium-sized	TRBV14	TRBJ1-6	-	TGTGCCAGCAGCCAAGACCGCGGCAGGGGAAATTCACCCCTCCACTTT	CASSQDRGRGNSPLHF
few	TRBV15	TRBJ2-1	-	TGTGCCACCAGCAGAGACTCTGTCTGGGGGCTCAATGAGCAGTTCTTC	CATSRDSVWGLNEQFF
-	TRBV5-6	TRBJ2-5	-	TGTGCCAGCAGCCGCGACCGGGAAACCCAAGAGACCCAGTACTTC	CASSRDRETQETQYF
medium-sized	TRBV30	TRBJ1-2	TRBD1	TGTGCCTGGGGACAGGGTGGGGGCTACACCTTC	CAWGQGGGYTF
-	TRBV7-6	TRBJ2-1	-	TGTGCCAGCAGCTTGCACGTCAGAACAAGCTCCTACAATGAGCAGTTCTTC	CASSLHVRTSSYNEQFF
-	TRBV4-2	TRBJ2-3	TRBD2	TGTGCCAGCAGCCAACGATTTGGGCCAGCGCGGGGGGTCAGGGATACGCAGTATTTT	CASSQRFGPARGVRDTQYF
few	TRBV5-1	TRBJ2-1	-	TGCGCCAGCAGCTTGCTCTTTTGGGGACACCCTGATCTCAATGAGCAGTTCTTC	CASSLLFWGHPDLNEQFF
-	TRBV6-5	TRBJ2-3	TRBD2	TGTGCCAGCAGTTACCCTGCGGGGGTCCCAGATACGCAGTATTTT	CASSYPAGVPDTQYF
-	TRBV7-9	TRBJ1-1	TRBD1	TGTGCCAGCAGCTTTATGGACAGGGTTGGAACTGAAGCTTTCTTT	CASSFMDRVGTEAFF
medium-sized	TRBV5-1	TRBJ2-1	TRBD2	TGCGCCAGCAGTTTTGGACTAGCGGGGGAGTACAATGAGCAGTTCTTC	CASSFGLAGEYNEQFF
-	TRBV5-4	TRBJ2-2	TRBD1	TGTGCCAGCAGCCAAGTTCAGGGGGCAGAGACCGGGGAGCTGTTTTTT	CASSQVQGAETGELFF
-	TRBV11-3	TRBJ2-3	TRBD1	TGTGCCAGCAGCTTAGGTCAGGGGGCAAATACGCAGTATTTT	CASSLGQGANTQYF
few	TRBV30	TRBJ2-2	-	TGTGCCTCCTGGAGGGCGGGATTCGCGAACACCGGGGAGCTGTTTTTT	CASWRAGFANTGELFF